Each of the 26 T cell receptor beta chains below was sequenced from the same sample in a study of T cells after yellow fever vaccination. TCRdb re-derived calls from the 5' RACE reads in MiXCR, one entry per CDR3 protein. The sample consists of 550,000 or so distinct CDR3 sequences, roughly 21% of them appearing once. The starting material was PBMCs, obtained 15 days after the yellow fever booster vaccination. Receptors originate from a man between 25 and 39 years old who received the YFV17D yellow fever vaccine.

The V and J genes are TRBV7-2 and TRBJ1-1, with D unresolved. CDR1 is SGHTA and CDR2 is FQGNSA in the germline V gene. V was clipped by 4 bases and J by 0 bases, with 9 bases between them. This CDR3 contains 14 residues. CDR3 nucleotide sequence: TGTGCCAGCAGCTGGGGAAACATGAACACTGAAGCTTTCTTT. The encoded protein is CASSWGNMNTEAFF. The full variable domain, its missing parts supplied by reference TRBV7-2 and TRBJ1-1, is GAGVSQSPSNKVTEKGKDVELRCDPISGHTALYWYRQSLGQGLEFLIYFQGNSAPDKSGLPSDRFSAERTGGSVSTLTIQRTQQEDSAVYLCASSWGNMNTEAFFGQGTRLTVV.

The chain is built from TRBV6-5 and TRBJ2-1; D gene uncertain. This CDR3 spans 14 amino acids. The V gene's germline CDR1 is MNHEY and CDR2 SVGAGI. The ends were cut back, 5 bases at V and 5 bases at J, with 13 bases in the middle. DNA of the CDR3: TGTGCCAGCAGTCCTCGATATCGGAACAATGAGCAGTTCTTC. Protein: CASSPRYRNNEQFF.

This chain connects TRBV29-1 to TRBJ2-1; D unclear. In germline, CDR1 is SQVTM, CDR2 ANQGSEA. V dropped 8 bases and J dropped 4 bases, with 12 bases sitting between them. This CDR3 contains 12 residues. The CDR3 loop reads CSFKTDYNEQFF. The CDR3 DNA sequence: TGCAGCTTCAAAACGGATTACAATGAGCAGTTCTTC.

This clonotype was seen a handful of times. The genes are TRBV10-3 and TRBJ2-1; D may be TRBD1 (5 bases). The CDR3 covers 14 residues. Germline lookup yields CDR1 ENHRY and CDR2 SYGVKD. Trimming pared 7 bases from V and 0 bases from J, leaving 10 bases between. The CDR3 region is CAIKGQGSYNEQFF. CDR3 sequence (DNA): TGTGCCATCAAGGGCCAGGGCTCCTACAATGAGCAGTTCTTC.

This clonotype appeared a few times. V gene TRBV7-9 combines with J gene TRBJ2-7; D possibly corresponds to TRBD1 (5 bases). Germline CDR1 is SEHNR and CDR2 is FQNEAQ (reference sequence). The CDR3 spans 14 residues. Trimming took 7 bases from V and 3 from J, leaving 16 bases between them. The CDR3 bases are TGTGCCAGCACCCCCTCCCAGGGAAACTACGAGCAGTACTTC. It codes for CASTPSQGNYEQYF. The entire variable domain, with the rest obtained from reference TRBV7-9 and TRBJ2-7, is as follows: DTGVSQNPRHKITKRGQNVTFRCDPISEHNRLYWYRQTLGQGPEFLTYFQNEAQLEKSRLLSDRFSAERPKGSFSTLEIQRTEQGDSAMYLCASTPSQGNYEQYFGPGTRLTVT.

A few counts support this clonotype. The rearrangement joins TRBV6-5 to TRBJ2-3; D is ambiguous. The V gene's germline CDR1 is MNHEY and CDR2 SVGAGI. Trimming stripped 5 bases from V and 0 bases from J, with 12 bases between. The CDR3 spans 15 residues. This chain's CDR3 is CASSLSRPSTDTQYF. CDR3 nucleotide sequence: TGTGCCAGCAGTCTCTCGCGCCCGAGCACAGATACGCAGTATTTT.

This clonotype was observed a few times. This chain connects TRBV12-3 or TRBV12-4 to TRBJ2-7; D is unclear. The CDR3 contains 13 residues. Deletions cut 3 bases from V and 2 bases from J, with 8 bases between. CDR3 sequence: CASSLLGPYEQYF. The CDR3 region has the DNA TGTGCCAGCAGTTTGTTAGGGCCCTACGAGCAGTACTTC.

This clonotype occurred a few times. This sequence joins TRBV5-6 and TRBJ2-7; TRBD2 matches 9 bases. Germline-derived CDR1 and CDR2 are SGHDT and YYEEEE. The CDR3 has 16 residues. V lost 3 bases, J lost 7 bases, and 14 bases stayed unmatched. The CDR3 reads CASSSRRVAGAGEQYF. CDR3 nucleotide sequence: TGTGCCAGCAGCTCTCGGAGGGTAGCGGGAGCGGGGGAGCAGTACTTC.

The CDR3, as DNA: TGTGCCAGCAGCTTACAGGGGGCAGGGAACACTGAAGCTTTCTTT. It is translated as CASSLQGAGNTEAFF. J is TRBJ1-1 and V is TRBV5-5; 9 bases are a match to TRBD1. From germline, CDR1 is SGHKS and CDR2 YYEKEE (reference sequence). V lost 2 bases to trimming and J lost 1 base; unmatched junction nucleotides: 3. The CDR3 has 15 residues.

In its sample, this clonotype was seen many times. The chain carries TRBV25-1 and TRBJ1-6; 8 positions match TRBD1. The germline gives CDR1 MGHDK, CDR2 SYGVNS. The junction had 5 bases not matched to a gene; V was cut back by 4 bases and J by 6 bases. The CDR3 loop spans 15 amino acids. The CDR3 protein is CASSAGTGFNSPLHF. For the CDR3, the DNA is TGTGCCAGCAGTGCAGGGACAGGCTTTAATTCACCCCTCCACTTT.

The V gene is TRBV30, the J gene TRBJ2-1; D gene ambiguous. V was pared by 0 bases and J by 9 bases, with 9 bases between. The CDR3 spans 12 residues. In germline, CDR1 is GTSNPN, CDR2 SVGIG (reference sequence). The DNA of the CDR3 is TGTGCCTGGAGTGTAAGGCTGGGTGAGCAGTTCTTC. Its protein is CAWSVRLGEQFF.

V usage is TRBV5-5 and J usage is TRBJ2-3; 8 bases are a match to TRBD1. CDR1 SGHKS and CDR2 YYEKEE come from the germline V gene (reference sequence). CDR3 length: 14 amino acids. The J segment lost 5 bases and the V segment lost 7 bases, leaving 9 bases of the junction unmatched. In nucleotides, the CDR3 is TGTGCCAGCTTTCAGCAGGGGGCAAGAGATACGCAGTATTTT. Its protein product is CASFQQGARDTQYF.

This clonotype was detected a few times. The chain links TRBV28 to TRBJ2-7, with D tentatively TRBD1 (6 bases). V was pared by 7 bases and J by 5 bases, with 21 bases between. The CDR3 consists of 15 residues. Germline values: CDR1 MDHEN, CDR2 SYDVKM. The CDR3 region has the DNA TGTGCCAGCACCTTTTTACAGGGATTGAGGAACGAGCAGTACTTC. Its translation is CASTFLQGLRNEQYF.

This chain links TRBV7-9 with TRBJ2-7; 7 nucleotides match TRBD2. This CDR3 has 12 amino acids. With V trimmed by 8 bases and J by 7 bases, 8 bases remained unmatched. CDR1 SEHNR and CDR2 FQNEAQ come from the germline V gene (reference sequence). CDR3 in amino acids: CASGRLAWEQYF. The CDR3 DNA follows: TGTGCCAGCGGAAGACTAGCTTGGGAGCAGTACTTC.

The chain recombines TRBV18 with TRBJ2-7, with a tentative D call TRBD1 (7 bases). Germline-derived CDR1 and CDR2 are KGHSH and LQKENI. V shed 5 bases and J shed 11 bases, with 13 bases lying between them. CDR3 length: 11 amino acids. For the CDR3, the DNA is TGTGCCAGCTCAGGGGGACAGCGGGAGTACTTC. Protein: CASSGGQREYF.

The CDR3 nucleotides read TGCAGCGTGATAGCGGGCTACACAGATACGCAGTATTTT. Encoded protein: CSVIAGYTDTQYF. The chain uses TRBV29-1 and TRBJ2-3, with 7 bases fitting TRBD2. Germline-derived CDR1 and CDR2 are SQVTM and ANQGSEA. The V segment lost 6 bases and the J segment 2 bases; nucleotides outside the gene matches: 5. This CDR3 comprises 13 residues.

The V gene is TRBV6-6, the J gene TRBJ1-2, with a possible D match to TRBD1 (6 bases). This CDR3 has 13 amino acids. V was shortened by 5 bases and J by 4 bases, with 11 bases between the two germline ends. The germline gives CDR1 MNHNY, CDR2 SVGAGI (reference sequence). The CDR3 protein is CASSRDTSYGYTF. The CDR3 bases are TGTGCCAGCAGTCGGGACACCTCCTATGGCTACACCTTC.

A few counts support this clonotype. V is TRBV20-1 and J is TRBJ1-5; TRBD1 might be the D (6 bases). Germline loops: CDR1 DFQATT, CDR2 SNEGSKA (reference sequence). This CDR3 is 13 amino acids long. Trimming removed 5 bases from V and 5 bases from J, with 13 bases in between. The CDR3 here is CSAQTGLDQPQHF. DNA for the CDR3: TGCAGTGCTCAAACAGGGCTTGATCAGCCCCAGCATTTT.

This clonotype appeared a few times. The V call is TRBV25-1, the J call TRBJ2-1; the D gene is possibly TRBD1 (5 bases). The V end was cut by 3 bases, the J end by 10 bases, with 19 bases between. The germline V gene has CDR1 MGHDK and CDR2 SYGVNS. The CDR3 has 15 amino acids. The CDR3 is CASSDLLKGPGEQFF. The DNA of the CDR3 is TGTGCCAGCAGTGATTTATTGAAGGGGCCTGGGGAGCAGTTCTTC.

This clonotype was observed once. The rearrangement links TRBV12-3 or TRBV12-4 to TRBJ2-5; 7 positions match TRBD2. The CDR3 covers 11 residues. The J segment lost 6 bases and the V segment lost 7 bases, leaving 2 bases of the junction unmatched. In nucleotides, the CDR3 is TGTGCCAGCACCGGGGGGAAGACCCAGTACTTC. This encodes CASTGGKTQYF.

The V gene is TRBV29-1, the J gene TRBJ2-3; TRBD2 agrees at 9 bases. Germline V gives CDR1 SQVTM, CDR2 ANQGSEA. The V gene end was trimmed by 2 bases and the J gene end by 3 bases; junction bases not matched to a gene: 6. This CDR3 has 15 amino acids. The CDR3 DNA follows: TGCAGCGTTGAAAACGCGGGAGGGGCAACAGATACGCAGTATTTT. It encodes CSVENAGGATDTQYF.

The sample holds a few counts of this clonotype. The V gene is TRBV7-9, the J gene TRBJ2-7, with TRBD2 identical over 7 bases. Losses at the gene ends were 5 bases for V and 9 bases for J; bases not matched to a gene: 4. The CDR3 is 11 residues long. CDR1 SEHNR and CDR2 FQNEAQ come from the germline V gene (reference sequence). The CDR3 protein is CASSPTSVQYF. CDR3 DNA sequence: TGTGCCAGCAGCCCCACTAGCGTGCAGTACTTC.

This clonotype has more than one count but fewer than ten. The chain recombines TRBV5-1 with TRBJ2-1; maybe TRBD2 (6 bases). Germline loops: CDR1 SGHRS, CDR2 YFSETQ. Trimming left V 0 bases short and J 12 bases short, with 10 bases between. This CDR3 contains 12 residues. The CDR3 region is CASSLGEAGQFF. The CDR3 nucleotides read TGCGCCAGCAGCTTGGGGGAGGCTGGGCAGTTCTTC.

V and J are TRBV23-1 and TRBJ2-1; D may match TRBD1 or TRBD2 (6 bases each). TRBV23-1 is an ORF, and what it does is uncertain. Trimming took off 1 base at V and 8 bases at J, with 12 bases between the two ends. The CDR3 sequence is 14 residues long. The CDR3 reads CASSQWHREDEQFF. CDR3 coding DNA: TGCGCCAGCAGTCAATGGCACAGGGAGGATGAGCAGTTCTTC.

The gene calls are TRBV18 and TRBJ2-7, with 8 nucleotides matching TRBD1. Germline-derived CDR1 and CDR2 are KGHSH and LQKENI. The CDR3 has 16 residues. V trimming: 3 bases; J trimming: 2 bases; junction bases outside the gene matches: 9. CDR3 protein: CASSPYSTGQAYEQYF. CDR3 sequence (DNA): TGTGCCAGCTCACCGTATTCTACGGGACAGGCCTACGAGCAGTACTTC.

This clonotype was picked up a small number of times. V and J are TRBV20-1 and TRBJ1-5; the match to TRBD1 covers 9 bases. The CDR3 consists of 14 residues. The ends lost 6 bases at V and 5 bases at J; junction bases unmatched: 8. CDR1 and CDR2 from the germline V gene are DFQATT and SNEGSKA (reference sequence). Here the CDR3 DNA reads TGCAGTGCGAGGACAGGGGCTGAACATCAGCCCCAGCATTTT. Its translation: CSARTGAEHQPQHF.